Following are 16 T cell receptor beta chains from one sample sequenced in a study of OX40 agonist ivuxolimab in advanced cancers. Libraries were prepared by immunoSEQ multiplex PCR; TCRdb keeps only in-frame clonotypes and omits some of them. The data show 50,000 to 70,000 clones, 80% to 85% seen once. The sequencing used CD4+ or CD8+ T cells sorted from blood, collected in a trial of the OX40 agonist ivuxolimab. The source of these receptors is an adult with an advanced solid tumor such as melanoma, head and neck, liver or kidney cancer.

The rearrangement joins TRBV4-3 to TRBJ1-6; D is perhaps TRBD1 (5 bases). Germline V gene sequence: CDR1 LGHNA, CDR2 YSLEER. The V and J ends lost 1 base and 10 bases respectively, with 14 bases between them. This CDR3 has 15 residues. This chain's CDR3 is CASSQGGREASPLHF. The CDR3 coding sequence is TGCGCCAGCAGCCAAGGTGGCAGGGAAGCATCACCCCTCCACTTT.

V usage is TRBV2 and J usage is TRBJ2-7; TRBD1 agrees at 9 bases. V shed 1 base, J shed 4 bases, and the junction held 2 bases outside the gene matches. CDR1 is SNHLY, CDR2 FYNNEI, per germline. The CDR3 extends over 14 amino acids. The CDR3 DNA follows: TGTGCCAGCAGTGAAGGGACAGGGGCGTACGAGCAGTACTTC. Protein product: CASSEGTGAYEQYF. Based on the CDR3 plus reference TRBV2 and TRBJ2-7, the full variable domain is EPEVTQTPSHQVTQMGQEVILRCVPISNHLYFYWYRQILGQKVEFLVSFYNNEISEKSEIFDDQFSVERPDGSNFTLKIRSTKLEDSAMYFCASSEGTGAYEQYFGPGTRLTVT.

This chain links TRBV19 with TRBJ2-1, with TRBD2 as a possible D gene (7 bases). Deletions cut 3 bases from V and 7 bases from J, with 13 bases between. Germline CDR1 reads LNHDA; CDR2 reads SQIVND (reference sequence). The CDR3 is 14 amino acids. The CDR3 sequence is CASSMRGPLNEQFF. The CDR3 DNA sequence: TGTGCCAGTAGTATGCGGGGGCCTTTGAATGAGCAGTTCTTC.

The chain uses TRBV30 and TRBJ1-5; D is unresolved. This CDR3 is 16 amino acids long. V was trimmed by 2 bases and J by 2 bases, leaving 16 bases between them. CDR1 is GTSNPN and CDR2 is SVGIG in the germline V gene (reference sequence). This CDR3 is CAWSSPLDKGNQPQHF. The CDR3 DNA reads TGTGCCTGGAGTAGCCCTTTGGATAAGGGCAATCAGCCCCAGCATTTT.

The chain employs TRBV7-9 and TRBJ1-1; a possible D gene is TRBD1 (5 bases). Germline CDR1 and CDR2: SEHNR and FQNEAQ (reference sequence). V was cut by 2 bases and J by 6 bases, with 7 bases left in between. The CDR3 length is 12 residues. Here the CDR3 reads CASSLQGSEAFF. The CDR3 DNA reads TGTGCCAGCAGCTTACAGGGTTCTGAAGCTTTCTTT. Full variable domain (outside the CDR3, taken from reference TRBV7-9 and TRBJ1-1): DTGVSQNPRHKITKRGQNVTFRCDPISEHNRLYWYRQTLGQGPEFLTYFQNEAQLEKSRLLSDRFSAERPKGSFSTLEIQRTEQGDSAMYLCASSLQGSEAFFGQGTRLTVV.

This chain connects TRBV5-1 to TRBJ2-5; 12 nucleotides agree with TRBD2. V trimming: 3 bases; J trimming: 2 bases; junction bases outside the gene matches: 11. CDR3 length equals 18 residues. Germline loops: CDR1 SGHRS, CDR2 YFSETQ. CDR3 in amino acids: CASSSRRTSGEMQETQYF. The CDR3 DNA reads TGCGCCAGCAGCTCAAGACGGACTAGCGGGGAAATGCAAGAGACCCAGTACTTC.

The chain combines TRBV7-9 with TRBJ1-4, with unresolved D. The ends were cut back, 3 bases at V and 6 bases at J, with 8 bases in the middle. CDR3 length equals 13 residues. CDR1 is SEHNR and CDR2 is FQNEAQ in the germline V gene (reference sequence). Here the CDR3 reads CASSFTDDEKLFF. The CDR3 coding sequence is TGTGCCAGCAGCTTTACAGACGATGAAAAACTGTTTTTT.

The chain couples TRBV5-1 to TRBJ2-3; D not resolved. Per the germline V gene, CDR1 is SGHRS and CDR2 is YFSETQ. The CDR3 runs to 15 residues. Trimming took 0 bases from V and 1 from J, leaving 9 bases between them. The CDR3 spells CASSLDSGGTDTQYF. CDR3 nucleotide sequence: TGCGCCAGCAGCTTGGATTCAGGAGGCACAGATACGCAGTATTTT. Based on the CDR3 plus reference TRBV5-1 and TRBJ2-3, the full variable domain is KAGVTQTPRYLIKTRGQQVTLSCSPISGHRSVSWYQQTPGQGLQFLFEYFSETQRNKGNFPGRFSGRQFSNSRSEMNVSTLELGDSALYLCASSLDSGGTDTQYFGPGTRLTVL.

The V call is TRBV2, the J call TRBJ1-1, with 7 bases matching TRBD1. CDR3 length: 15 residues. Trimming took 6 bases from V and 10 from J; bases not matched to a gene: 17. Germline lookup yields CDR1 SNHLY and CDR2 FYNNEI. CDR3 coding DNA: TGTGCCAGCAGGGAAAACGGACAGGCCTTCGGCGGAGCTTTCTTT. Its protein is CASRENGQAFGGAFF.

The chain uses TRBV7-2 and TRBJ2-7; D is tentatively TRBD1 or TRBD2 (6 bases each). Trimming took off 5 bases at V and 2 bases at J, with 13 bases between the two ends. The CDR3 consists of 14 residues. Per germline, CDR1 SGHTA and CDR2 FQGNSA. The CDR3 spells CASSRQEGTYEQYF. CDR3 in DNA: TGTGCCAGCAGCAGACAGGAGGGGACCTACGAGCAGTACTTC.

The V gene is TRBV10-1, the J gene TRBJ2-1, with 9 bases aligning to TRBD1. From germline, CDR1 is WNHNN and CDR2 SYGVQD (reference sequence). This CDR3 is 13 amino acids long. The V and J ends lost 7 bases and 10 bases, in that order; junction bases with no gene match: 8. DNA for the CDR3: TGCGCCAGCAACAGGGACAGGGAAGGGGAGCAGTTCTTC. Residues: CASNRDREGEQFF.

The chain uses TRBV15 and TRBJ1-2; a possible D gene is TRBD1 (5 bases). V lost 0 bases, J lost 5 bases, and 10 bases lay in between. The CDR3 totals 14 residues. Germline CDR1 and CDR2: LNHNV and YYDKDF (reference sequence). CDR3 region: CATSRDKGPYGYTF. As DNA, the CDR3 is TGTGCCACCAGCAGAGATAAGGGACCGTATGGCTACACCTTC.

The CDR3 nucleotides are TGTGCCAGCAGTGACCTAGCGGGAACTAGGACCGGGGAGCTGTTTTTT. Translated: CASSDLAGTRTGELFF. The rearrangement joins TRBV2 to TRBJ2-2, with 9 nucleotides matching TRBD2. V shed 3 bases and J 5 bases; nucleotides not matched to a gene: 7. Germline-derived CDR1 and CDR2 are SNHLY and FYNNEI. The CDR3 runs to 16 residues.

This clone was counted a few times. V gene TRBV25-1 combines with J gene TRBJ1-6, with D possibly TRBD1 on 6 matching bases. The CDR3 spans 13 residues. V was trimmed by 6 bases and J by 8 bases, leaving 11 bases between them. Germline CDR1 reads MGHDK; CDR2 reads SYGVNS. The CDR3 is CASSGQNYSPLHF. The DNA of the CDR3 is TGTGCCAGCAGCGGACAGAACTATTCACCCCTCCACTTT.

The chain joins TRBV27 to TRBJ2-3; the D is unclear. Germline V gene sequence: CDR1 MNHEY, CDR2 SMNVEV (reference sequence). V dropped 5 bases and J dropped 1 base, with 13 bases sitting between them. The CDR3 length is 15 residues. Here the CDR3 reads CASSPDTRRTDTQYF. The CDR3 bases are TGTGCCAGCAGTCCCGACACACGACGCACAGATACGCAGTATTTT.

The V and J genes are TRBV5-1 and TRBJ2-1; D remains ambiguous. This CDR3 has 13 amino acids. Germline-derived CDR1 and CDR2 are SGHRS and YFSETQ. The V gene lost 0 bases and the J gene lost 10 bases, with 11 bases spanning the gap. CDR3 in amino acids: CASSLAAGSEQFF. The CDR3, as DNA: TGCGCCAGCAGCTTGGCCGCTGGGTCCGAGCAGTTCTTC.